Presented here are 21 T cell receptor beta chains from one specimen sequenced in a study of blood T cell repertoires in COVID-19 (dated by TCRdb to the early 2020s). The receptor library was made with the immunoSEQ multiplex PCR assay. This is the immuneACCESS table as TCRdb keeps it, with only in-frame sequences that have V and J called. A part of the clones is gone; compared with another copy, unresolved V genes explain less than half, and the rest is unexplained. For this sample there are fewer than 250,000 clones; about 83% appear just once. The leading ten clones occupy 5.5% to 7.5% of the sample. The sequencing input was PBMCs or T cells enriched from blood (not recorded which). The receptors shown here come from a middle-aged woman who had recovered from COVID-19.

The rearrangement uses TRBV3-1 (or the pseudogene TRBV3-2) and TRBJ2-2; 7 bases are shared with TRBD1. Trimming took 3 bases from V and 3 from J; bases not matched to a gene: 4. CDR1 is LGHDT, CDR2 YNNKEL, per germline (reference sequence). This CDR3 spans 15 amino acids. The CDR3 here is CASSHWDRHTGELFF. The CDR3 DNA sequence: TGTGCCAGCAGCCACTGGGACAGACACACCGGGGAGCTGTTTTTT.

The chain is built from TRBV28 and TRBJ1-6; 7 bases are shared with TRBD1. Trimming took 6 bases from V and 4 from J; bases not matched to a gene: 6. The CDR3 contains 15 residues. Germline V gives CDR1 MDHEN, CDR2 SYDVKM. This chain's CDR3 is CASSRRDSYNSPLHF. In DNA form, the CDR3 reads TGTGCCAGCAGCCGCCGGGACAGTTATAATTCACCCCTCCACTTT.

CDR3 in DNA: TGTGCCACCGGGGAACAGGGAGAGGATGGCTACACCTTC. Protein: CATGEQGEDGYTF. The chain employs TRBV24-1 and TRBJ1-2; D perhaps matches TRBD1 (6 bases). Per germline, CDR1 KGHDR and CDR2 SFDVKD. This CDR3 has 13 residues. Between the trimmed V and J ends, which lost 9 bases and 6 bases, there was a span of 16 bases.

CDR3 nucleotides: TGTGCCAGCAGTTACGGGACAGGGATCGCCTACGAGCAGTACGTC. It codes for CASSYGTGIAYEQYV. This chain links TRBV6-2 or TRBV6-3 with TRBJ2-7; TRBD1 aligns across 9 bases. Germline V gene data show CDR1 as MNHEY and CDR2 as SVGEGT. V shed 2 bases and J 2 bases; nucleotides not matched to a gene: 4. This CDR3 spans 15 amino acids.

This clone was seen once. Relative to the germline gene, one junction end is altered; a read error may explain this. The chain carries TRBV28 and TRBJ2-5; TRBD2 matches 9 bases. Germline CDR1 MDHEN, CDR2 SYDVKM. The CDR3 consists of 15 residues. CDR3 loop: CSSGGRRARGETQYF. Written as DNA, the CDR3 is TGTTCCAGCGGGGGGAGGAGGGCCCGCGGAGAGACCCAGTACTTC.

The CDR3 region has the DNA TGCGCCAGCAGCTTGCCACTAGCGGTACTCAATGAGCAGTTCTTC. This encodes CASSLPLAVLNEQFF. The V and J genes are TRBV5-1 and TRBJ2-1, with 8 bases lining up with TRBD2. Per germline, CDR1 SGHRS and CDR2 YFSETQ. The V and J ends lost 1 base and 6 bases, in that order; junction bases with no gene match: 6. The CDR3 is made up of 15 amino acids.

This rearrangement joins TRBV19 to TRBJ2-2; D possibly corresponds to TRBD1 (6 bases). The CDR3 length is 17 residues. The V end lost 0 bases, the J end lost 6 bases, and 17 bases lay between the germline ends. CDR1 is LNHDA, CDR2 SQIVND, per germline (reference sequence). The CDR3 DNA follows: TGTGCCAGTAGTATAGATAACGCAGGGGCGCTCGCCGGGGAGCTGTTTTTT. This gives the protein CASSIDNAGALAGELFF.

The chain has TRBV29-1 and TRBJ1-5, with D possibly matching TRBD1 (6 bases). Germline values: CDR1 SQVTM, CDR2 ANQGSEA. V lost 4 bases to trimming and J lost 1 base, with 11 bases between them. The CDR3 contains 14 residues. The CDR3 DNA reads as TGCAGCGTTGGGGAGGGGACAAGCAATCAGCCCCAGCATTTT. Its translation: CSVGEGTSNQPQHF. Combining the CDR3 with reference TRBV29-1 and TRBJ1-5 gives the whole variable domain SAVISQKPSRDICQRGTSLTIQCQVDSQVTMMFWYRQQPGQSLTLIATANQGSEATYESGFVIDKFPISRPNLTFSTLTVSNMSPEDSSIYLCSVGEGTSNQPQHFGDGTRLSIL.

This clone was counted a few times. This rearrangement joins TRBV7-6 to TRBJ2-6; D remains ambiguous. The germline V gene has CDR1 SGHVS and CDR2 FNYEAQ. The CDR3 loop spans 15 amino acids. V was pared by 5 bases and J by 2 bases, with 10 bases between. In DNA form, the CDR3 reads TGTGCCAGCAGCGCCCGATACACTGGGGCCAACGTCCTGACTTTC. Amino acid sequence: CASSARYTGANVLTF.

This clone was seen a single time. J is TRBJ2-5 and V is TRBV28; a weak D match, TRBD2 (6 bases). Germline CDR1 and CDR2: MDHEN and SYDVKM. V dropped 5 bases and J dropped 3 bases, with 10 bases sitting between them. This CDR3 contains 13 residues. This chain's CDR3 is CASSVGGKETQYF. The CDR3 region has the DNA TGTGCCAGCAGTGTCGGGGGTAAAGAGACCCAGTACTTC.

This clone appeared a single time. This chain joins TRBV7-8 and TRBJ2-7; 11 nucleotides align to TRBD1. The germline V gene has CDR1 SGHVS and CDR2 FQNEAQ. The V gene end was trimmed by 0 bases and the J gene end by 2 bases; junction bases not matched to a gene: 0. The CDR3 spans 15 residues. The CDR3 region is CASSLAGQGAYEQYF. The DNA for the CDR3 is TGTGCCAGCAGCTTAGCGGGACAGGGGGCCTACGAGCAGTACTTC.

The chain has TRBV9 and TRBJ1-3, with TRBD1 matching over 8 bases. The CDR3 covers 15 residues. V gave up 3 bases and J gave up 2 bases; unmatched junction bases: 4. Germline V gives CDR1 SGDLS, CDR2 YYNGEE. For the CDR3, the DNA is TGTGCCAGCAGCGCGACAGGGGTAGCTGGAAACACCATATATTTT. Encoded protein: CASSATGVAGNTIYF. Full variable domain (remainder filled in from reference TRBV9 and TRBJ1-3): DSGVTQTPKHLITATGQRVTLRCSPRSGDLSVYWYQQSLDQGLQFLIQYYNGEERAKGNILERFSAQQFPDLHSELNLSSLELGDSALYFCASSATGVAGNTIYFGEGSWLTVV.

This clone was detected once. This rearrangement joins TRBV4-1 to TRBJ2-3; weak D call: TRBD2 (6 bases). CDR3 length equals 16 residues. The germline V and J ends were trimmed by 6 bases and 9 bases, with 25 bases remaining between them. Looked up from germline, CDR1 is MGHRA and CDR2 is YSYEKL. The CDR3 region is CASSPSPGAGKGTQYF. In nucleotides, the CDR3 is TGCGCCAGCAGTCCTTCCCCTGGCGCGGGGAAGGGGACGCAGTATTTT.

The chain carries TRBV7-3 and TRBJ2-1, with 10 bases that match TRBD2. CDR3 length: 17 amino acids. CDR1 and CDR2 (germline): SGHTA, FQGTGA. V was pared by 5 bases and J by 5 bases, with 12 bases of the junction left unmatched. CDR3 in amino acids: CASSPWTSGLRNNEQFF. The CDR3 bases are TGTGCCAGCAGCCCCTGGACTAGCGGCCTACGGAACAATGAGCAGTTCTTC. Combining the CDR3 with reference TRBV7-3 and TRBJ2-1 gives the whole variable domain GAGVSQTPSNKVTEKGKYVELRCDPISGHTALYWYRQSLGQGPEFLIYFQGTGAADDSGLPNDRFFAVRPEGSVSTLKIQRTERGDSAVYLCASSPWTSGLRNNEQFFGPGTRLTVL.

The rearrangement joins TRBV28 to TRBJ1-6, with TRBD1 as a possible D gene (6 bases). The CDR3 contains 17 residues. V was pared by 1 base and J by 8 bases, with 18 bases between. Germline-derived CDR1 and CDR2 are MDHEN and SYDVKM. The CDR3 region is CASSLLQTGALDSPLHF. The CDR3, as DNA: TGTGCCAGCAGTTTATTACAGACAGGCGCCCTGGATTCACCCCTCCACTTT.

The table lists this clone with a count of one. This chain connects TRBV5-6 to TRBJ2-3; 9 bases fit TRBD2. Germline CDR1 is SGHDT and CDR2 is YYEEEE. The V segment lost 4 bases and the J segment 8 bases; nucleotides outside the gene matches: 20. The CDR3 has 18 amino acids. CDR3 nucleotide sequence: TGTGCCAGCAGCCCCAGGGGAAGGAGTAGCGGGAGTGGTGGTACGCAGTATTTT. Its protein product is CASSPRGRSSGSGGTQYF.

This chain links TRBV27 with TRBJ2-2; possible D gene TRBD1, 5 bases. V dropped 3 bases and J dropped 6 bases, with 8 bases sitting between them. Germline lookup yields CDR1 MNHEY and CDR2 SMNVEV (reference sequence). CDR3 length: 13 amino acids. As DNA, the CDR3 is TGTGCCAGCAGTTTCGACAGCGCCGGGGAGCTGTTTTTT. Encoded protein: CASSFDSAGELFF.

CDR3 amino acids: CASSLDRQGFGYTF. The CDR3, as DNA: TGTGCCAGCAGCTTAGACAGGCAGGGATTCGGCTACACCTTC. The rearrangement links TRBV7-2 to TRBJ1-2, with TRBD1 as a possible D gene (5 bases). V was cut by 1 base and J by 8 bases, with 14 bases left in between. The CDR3 extends over 14 amino acids. The germline CDR1 and CDR2 sequences are SGHTA and FQGNSA.

The rearrangement joins TRBV4-2 to TRBJ2-2, with 8 positions matching TRBD2. The CDR3 sequence is 17 residues long. Per the germline V gene, CDR1 is LGHNA and CDR2 is YNFKEQ. Trimming removed 0 bases from V and 0 bases from J; junction bases left unmatched: 3. CDR3 protein: CASSQDTSGANTGELFF. The CDR3 DNA sequence: TGTGCCAGCAGCCAAGATACTAGCGGAGCGAACACCGGGGAGCTGTTTTTT.

V is TRBV28 and J is TRBJ1-3; 9 bases are a match to TRBD1. V dropped 4 bases and J dropped 3; count of bases not matched to a gene: 4. This CDR3 spans 15 amino acids. CDR1 is MDHEN and CDR2 is SYDVKM in the germline V gene. DNA for the CDR3: TGTGCCAGCAGTTCGGGACAGGGCTATGGAAACACCATATATTTT. Amino acid sequence: CASSSGQGYGNTIYF.

This chain connects TRBV2 to TRBJ2-1; D is unresolved. This CDR3 has 13 amino acids. The V gene's germline CDR1 is SNHLY and CDR2 FYNNEI. V shed 4 bases and J shed 3 bases, with 7 bases lying between them. CDR3 nucleotide sequence: TGTGCCAGCAGTGTGCGCTACTACAATGAGCAGTTCTTC. Amino acids: CASSVRYYNEQFF.